This T cell receptor (beta chain) was captured in a study of cytomegalovirus exposure and HLA in healthy donors. The CDR3 totals 10 residues. V gave up 5 bases and J gave up 8 bases, with 6 bases separating them. CDR1 SNHLY and CDR2 FYNNEI come from the germline V gene. Amplification used 60 Vbeta primers and 13 Jbeta primers. Using immunoSEQ multiplex PCR, the repertoire was profiled, and TCRdb retains in-frame clones only, with some absent. Among around 69,000 clones, about 70% were seen once, and the ten largest hold 6.5% to 8%. V usage is TRBV2 and J usage is TRBJ1-1; D gene uncertain. The clonotype was recovered from a man between 35 and 55 years old in good health and CMV-seropositive. The material sequenced was PBMCs. Written as DNA, the CDR3 is TGTGCCAGCAGTACGGGAGAAGCTTTCTTT. Residues: CASSTGEAFF.